The clone carrying this T cell receptor beta chain was seen only once. The antigen remains undetermined. V shed 5 bases, J shed 9 bases, and the junction held 8 bases outside the gene matches. Per germline, CDR1 SGHAT and CDR2 FQNNGV. The CDR3 has 14 residues. The repertoire was sequenced with immunoSEQ multiplex PCR; TCRdb's copy has only in-frame clones and lacks some. Here the sample spans about 140,000 clones, 75% to 95% being singletons. The data are from a study of T cell responses to AZD1222 COVID-19 vaccine. Findings and limits, study-wide: Scientists sampled the repertoires only once the peak T cell response had passed.

The TCR comes from an adult in good health. Sequences were derived from peripheral blood, sampled on day 0 of AZD1222 vaccination. The chain carries TRBV11-2 and TRBJ2-7; TRBD1 matches 12 bases. CDR3 in amino acids: CASSPGTGGVGQYF. Here the CDR3 DNA reads TGTGCCAGCAGCCCGGGGACAGGGGGCGTGGGGCAGTACTTC.